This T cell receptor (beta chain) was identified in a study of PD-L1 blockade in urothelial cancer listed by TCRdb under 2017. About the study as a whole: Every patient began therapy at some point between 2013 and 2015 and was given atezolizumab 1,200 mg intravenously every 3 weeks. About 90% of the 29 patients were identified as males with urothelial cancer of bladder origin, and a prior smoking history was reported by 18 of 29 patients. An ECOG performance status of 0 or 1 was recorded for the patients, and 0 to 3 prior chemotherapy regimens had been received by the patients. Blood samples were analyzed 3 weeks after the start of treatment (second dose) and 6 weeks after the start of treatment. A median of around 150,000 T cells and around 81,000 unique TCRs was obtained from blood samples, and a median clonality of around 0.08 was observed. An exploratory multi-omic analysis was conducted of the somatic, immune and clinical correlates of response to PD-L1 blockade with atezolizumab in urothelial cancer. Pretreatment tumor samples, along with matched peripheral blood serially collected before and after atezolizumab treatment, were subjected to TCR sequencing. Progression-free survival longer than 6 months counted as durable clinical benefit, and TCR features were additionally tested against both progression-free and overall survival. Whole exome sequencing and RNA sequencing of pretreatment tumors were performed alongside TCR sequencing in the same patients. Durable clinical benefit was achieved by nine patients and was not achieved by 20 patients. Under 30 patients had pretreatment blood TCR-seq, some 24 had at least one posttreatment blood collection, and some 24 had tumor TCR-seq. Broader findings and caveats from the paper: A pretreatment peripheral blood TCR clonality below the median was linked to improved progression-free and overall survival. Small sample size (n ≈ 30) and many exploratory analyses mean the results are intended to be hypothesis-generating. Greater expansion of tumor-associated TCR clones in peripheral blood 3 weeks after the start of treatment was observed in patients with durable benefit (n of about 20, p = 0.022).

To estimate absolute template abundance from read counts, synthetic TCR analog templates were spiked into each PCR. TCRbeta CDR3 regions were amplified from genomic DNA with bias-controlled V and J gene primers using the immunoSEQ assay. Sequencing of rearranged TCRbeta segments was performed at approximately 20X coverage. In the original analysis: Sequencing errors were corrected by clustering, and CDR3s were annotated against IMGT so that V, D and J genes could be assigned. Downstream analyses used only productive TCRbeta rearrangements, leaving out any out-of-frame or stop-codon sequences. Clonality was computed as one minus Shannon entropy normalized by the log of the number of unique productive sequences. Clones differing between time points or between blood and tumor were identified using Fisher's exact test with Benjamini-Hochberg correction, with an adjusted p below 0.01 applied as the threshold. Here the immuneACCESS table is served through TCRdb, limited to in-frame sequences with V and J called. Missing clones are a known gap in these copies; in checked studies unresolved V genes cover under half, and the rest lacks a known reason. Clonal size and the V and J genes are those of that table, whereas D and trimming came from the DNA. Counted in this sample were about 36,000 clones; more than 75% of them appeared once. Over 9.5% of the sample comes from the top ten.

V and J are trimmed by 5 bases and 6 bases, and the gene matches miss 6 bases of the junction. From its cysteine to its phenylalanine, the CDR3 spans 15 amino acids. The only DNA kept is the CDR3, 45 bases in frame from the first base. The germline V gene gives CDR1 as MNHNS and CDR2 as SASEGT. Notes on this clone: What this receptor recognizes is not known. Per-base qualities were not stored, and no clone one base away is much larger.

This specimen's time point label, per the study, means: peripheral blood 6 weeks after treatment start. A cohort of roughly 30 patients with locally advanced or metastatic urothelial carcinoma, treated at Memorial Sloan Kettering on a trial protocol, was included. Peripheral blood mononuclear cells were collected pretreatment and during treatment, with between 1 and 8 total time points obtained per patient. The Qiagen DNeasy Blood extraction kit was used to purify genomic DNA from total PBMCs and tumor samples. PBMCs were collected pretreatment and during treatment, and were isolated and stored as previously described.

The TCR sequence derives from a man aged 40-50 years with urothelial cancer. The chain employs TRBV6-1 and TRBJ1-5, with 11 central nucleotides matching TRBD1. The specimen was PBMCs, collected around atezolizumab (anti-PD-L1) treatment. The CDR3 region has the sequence CASSQRGTGGQPQHF. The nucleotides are TGTGCCAGCAGTCAACGAGGGACAGGGGGTCAGCCCCAGCATTTT.